This T cell receptor (beta chain) comes out of a study of OX40 agonist ivuxolimab in advanced cancers. Findings and caveats of the study: At 0.1 to 3.0 mg/kg and by week 6, clonal expansion occurred in CD4+ and CD8+ blood T cells.

On this clone: Its antigen is undetermined.

Generated by immunoSEQ multiplex PCR, the TCRdb table keeps only in-frame clones and is missing some. The table records around 49,000 clones, around 79% of them present only once. With autoimmune disease history or systemic immunosuppression, patients were excluded. CDR3 length: 16 residues. CDR1 is SGHAT and CDR2 is FQNNGV in the germline V gene. V dropped 5 bases and J dropped 5; count of bases not matched to a gene: 12. J is TRBJ1-5 and V is TRBV11-2; 7 nucleotides align to TRBD1. This clonotype was obtained from an adult with an advanced solid tumor such as melanoma, head and neck, liver or kidney cancer. The sequencing here drew on CD4+ or CD8+ T cells sorted from blood, taken in a trial of the OX40 agonist ivuxolimab. This CDR3 reads CASSTRPTGRDQPQHF. The CDR3 DNA sequence: TGTGCCAGCAGCACCCGACCGACAGGGAGGGATCAGCCCCAGCATTTT.